The 17 T cell receptor beta chains below were found in one sample sequenced in a study of response to subunit inactivated influenza vaccine. One entry per CDR3 protein, called by TCRdb with MiXCR from the RT-PCR reads. This sample has about 830,000 distinct CDR3 sequences, with about 18% found just once. Source: PBMCs from blood, taken 5 days after vaccination. The receptors originated from a man aged 45-65 years who received an inactivated influenza vaccine.

V gene TRBV5-6 combines with J gene TRBJ2-2; 9 nucleotides align to TRBD2. The germline V gene encodes CDR1 SGHDT and CDR2 YYEEEE. The CDR3 contains 14 residues. The V and J ends lost 6 bases and 5 bases, in that order; junction bases with no gene match: 5. The CDR3 region has the DNA TGTGCCAGCATCGGCGGGAGGGGAACCGGGGAGCTGTTTTTT. It yields the protein CASIGGRGTGELFF.

The gene calls are TRBV19 and TRBJ2-1, with 8 bases aligning to TRBD2. This CDR3 has 18 residues. Germline V gene lookup returns CDR1 LNHDA and CDR2 SQIVND (reference sequence). V trimming: 3 bases; J trimming: 2 bases; junction bases outside the gene matches: 12. CDR3 coding DNA: TGTGCCAGTAGTATCACCGCGGGGGGCGAAACCGCCTACAATGAGCAGTTCTTC. Amino acid sequence: CASSITAGGETAYNEQFF.

The J gene is TRBJ2-7, the V gene TRBV27, with TRBD1 matching 7 bases. This CDR3 is 15 amino acids long. CDR1 is MNHEY and CDR2 is SMNVEV in the germline V gene (reference sequence). J gave up 2 bases and V 8 bases, and 12 bases lay outside the gene matches. CDR3 DNA sequence: TGTGCCAGCGGCGATCCGGGACAGCCTACCTACGAGCAGTACTTC. Its protein product is CASGDPGQPTYEQYF.

There are a few counts of this clonotype. The chain uses TRBV7-9 and TRBJ2-1; D possibly corresponds to TRBD2 (6 bases). V was cut by 7 bases and J by 3 bases, with 13 bases left in between. Germline CDR1 SEHNR, CDR2 FQNEAQ (reference sequence). There are 14 residues in the CDR3. The CDR3 nucleotides are TGTGCCAGCACCCCCGGGACTTACTACAATGAGCAGTTCTTC. Protein product: CASTPGTYYNEQFF. Supplemented by reference TRBV7-9 and TRBJ2-1, the full variable domain reads DTGVSQNPRHKITKRGQNVTFRCDPISEHNRLYWYRQTLGQGPEFLTYFQNEAQLEKSRLLSDRFSAERPKGSFSTLEIQRTEQGDSAMYLCASTPGTYYNEQFFGPGTRLTVL.

This rearrangement joins TRBV10-3 to TRBJ2-2; 10 bases agree with TRBD1. With V trimmed by 6 bases and J by 1 base, 2 bases remained unmatched. CDR3 length: 15 amino acids. The V gene's germline CDR1 is ENHRY and CDR2 SYGVKD. The CDR3 bases are TGTGCCATCAGAAGGACAGGGGGGAACACCGGGGAGCTGTTTTTT. Protein product: CAIRRTGGNTGELFF.

This clonotype is labeled as medium-sized (0.01 to 0.1%). This rearrangement joins TRBV12-3 or TRBV12-4 to TRBJ2-5; no clear D gene. V was clipped by 2 bases and J by 1 base, with 5 bases between them. The CDR3 has 13 residues. The DNA of the CDR3 is TGTGCCAGCAGTTTACTTATCCAAGAGACCCAGTACTTC. Translated, it gives CASSLLIQETQYF.

This chain uses TRBV10-3 with TRBJ1-2, with 8 bases aligning to TRBD1. CDR1 is ENHRY and CDR2 is SYGVKD in the germline V gene. The CDR3 extends over 15 amino acids. The ends lost 3 bases at V and 5 bases at J; junction bases unmatched: 8. DNA for the CDR3: TGTGCCATCAGTGATGGACAGGGAAGAGGGTATGGCTACACCTTC. This encodes CAISDGQGRGYGYTF.

The CDR3 loop reads CSATGRTTTYEQYF. The CDR3 DNA is TGCAGTGCAACCGGACGCACTACCACCTACGAGCAGTACTTC. The chain combines TRBV20-1 with TRBJ2-7; D is uncertain. Germline loops: CDR1 DFQATT, CDR2 SNEGSKA (reference sequence). V was pared by 6 bases and J by 2 bases, with 17 bases between. The CDR3 runs to 14 residues.

This clonotype was detected a few times. This sequence joins TRBV20-1 and TRBJ2-5, with TRBD1 matching 7 bases. V lost 1 base to trimming and J lost 4 bases; unmatched junction nucleotides: 9. The CDR3 is made up of 15 amino acids. Germline loops: CDR1 DFQATT, CDR2 SNEGSKA (reference sequence). The CDR3, as DNA: TGCAGTGCTAGAGCAATCCAGGGACAGCTAGAGACCCAGTACTTC. Residues: CSARAIQGQLETQYF.

J is TRBJ2-5 and V is TRBV4-3, with 11 bases fitting TRBD2. Germline CDR1 reads LGHNA; CDR2 reads YSLEER. After removal of 0 bases from V and 5 bases from J, the junction contained 5 bases not matched to a gene. This CDR3 comprises 16 residues. In nucleotides, the CDR3 is TGCGCCAGCAGCCAAGATATACTAGCGGGGGAGGAGACCCAGTACTTC. Its translation: CASSQDILAGEETQYF.

Note on this clonotype: A junction end diverges from the germline sequence, so it may reflect a read error. The genes are TRBV6-5 and TRBJ1-3, with D uncertain. Germline loops: CDR1 MNHEY, CDR2 SVGAGI. The CDR3 consists of 14 residues. CDR3: CASSLTSTGSPVRF. The CDR3 coding sequence is TGTGCCAGCAGTTTAACTTCCACCGGGAGTCCCGTCCGTTTT.

This clonotype was observed a handful of times. This rearrangement joins TRBV11-2 to TRBJ1-5; no clear D gene. V was clipped by 0 bases and J by 0 bases, with 6 bases between them. Germline loops: CDR1 SGHAT, CDR2 FQNNGV. The CDR3 consists of 15 residues. In DNA form, the CDR3 reads TGTGCCAGCAGCTTAGAAACAGATAGCAATCAGCCCCAGCATTTT. This encodes CASSLETDSNQPQHF.

The chain employs TRBV5-1 and TRBJ1-6, with 7 bases fitting TRBD1. The CDR3 has 15 residues. Germline CDR1 SGHRS, CDR2 YFSETQ. Trimming cost V 1 base and J 7 bases; bases outside gene matches: 5. The CDR3 protein is CASSLPGTENSPLHF. The CDR3 nucleotides are TGCGCCAGCAGCTTGCCCGGGACAGAGAATTCACCCCTCCACTTT.

This chain uses TRBV10-3 with TRBJ2-3; no firm D call. Germline V gene sequence: CDR1 ENHRY, CDR2 SYGVKD. V gave up 8 bases and J gave up 0 bases, with 9 bases separating them. The CDR3 runs 13 residues. The CDR3 DNA reads TGTGCCATCGGCCTCTCTAGCACAGATACGCAGTATTTT. Translating it yields CAIGLSSTDTQYF.

Here the CDR3 reads CASSQRTSLGGYNEQFF. In nucleotides, the CDR3 is TGTGCCAGCAGCCAGCGGACTAGTTTGGGCGGATACAATGAGCAGTTCTTC. This chain connects TRBV3-1 to TRBJ2-1; 7 bases fit TRBD2. The CDR3 covers 17 residues. J lost 4 bases, V lost 3 bases, and 12 bases had no gene match. Germline V gene lookup returns CDR1 LGHDT and CDR2 YNNKEL (reference sequence).

The V gene is TRBV7-2, the J gene TRBJ2-3; 10 nucleotides line up with TRBD1. The trim removed 5 bases at V and 7 bases at J, leaving 15 bases unmatched. The length of the CDR3 is 17 residues. Germline CDR1 SGHTA, CDR2 FQGNSA. The chain's CDR3 is CASSRGGTGVVLNTQYF. In DNA form, the CDR3 reads TGTGCCAGCAGCCGCGGCGGGACAGGGGTCGTGTTGAATACGCAGTATTTT.

A few counts support this clonotype. This sequence joins TRBV20-1 and TRBJ2-3, with unresolved D. The CDR3 is 14 amino acids. CDR1 and CDR2 (germline): DFQATT, SNEGSKA (reference sequence). V lost 1 base and J lost 2, with 10 bases in between. This chain's CDR3 is CSARGKFSTDTQYF. For the CDR3, the DNA is TGCAGTGCTAGAGGGAAATTTTCCACAGATACGCAGTATTTT.